Presented here are 15 T cell receptor beta chains from one specimen sequenced in a study of blood T cell repertoires in COVID-19. Using immunoSEQ multiplex PCR, the repertoire was profiled, and TCRdb retains in-frame clones only, with some absent. The repertoire holds under 500,000 clones, about 85% seen once, with roughly 1.9% in the top ten. The sample comprised PBMCs or T cells enriched from blood (not recorded which). Receptor source: a woman aged 18-30 years with acute COVID-19.

The genes are TRBV27 and TRBJ2-7; D is unclear. The CDR3 is 13 residues long. Trimming removed 3 bases from V and 3 bases from J, with 9 bases in between. The germline gives CDR1 MNHEY, CDR2 SMNVEV (reference sequence). As DNA, the CDR3 is TGTGCCAGCAGTTTTTTGGGCAACTACGAGCAGTACTTC. Translating gives CASSFLGNYEQYF.

The chain carries TRBV27 and TRBJ1-1; D ambiguous. CDR3 length: 12 residues. Germline V gene sequence: CDR1 MNHEY, CDR2 SMNVEV (reference sequence). The V and J ends lost 8 bases and 5 bases respectively, with 12 bases between them. DNA for the CDR3: TGTGCCAGCTCCCATTCTAGGACTGAAGCTTTCTTT. Protein: CASSHSRTEAFF.

This CDR3 reads CASSSTLAGVMNYEQYF. The CDR3 coding sequence is TGTGCCAGCAGCAGCACTCTAGCGGGGGTCATGAACTACGAGCAGTACTTC. The J gene is TRBJ2-7, the V gene TRBV27; TRBD2 matches 10 bases. This CDR3 contains 17 residues. Germline assignment: CDR1 MNHEY and CDR2 SMNVEV (reference sequence). V lost 6 bases, J lost 3 bases, and 14 bases stayed unmatched.

The chain couples TRBV2 to TRBJ2-7; 7 positions match TRBD1. CDR3 length: 14 amino acids. The V segment lost 0 bases and the J segment 2 bases; nucleotides outside the gene matches: 1. CDR1 SNHLY and CDR2 FYNNEI come from the germline V gene. For the CDR3, the DNA is TGTGCCAGCAGTGAAGCGGGACAGACCTACGAGCAGTACTTC. Residues: CASSEAGQTYEQYF.

The chain recombines TRBV7-2 with TRBJ2-1, with D possibly matching TRBD1 (6 bases). Germline values: CDR1 SGHTA, CDR2 FQGNSA. V was clipped by 5 bases and J by 0 bases, with 14 bases between them. The CDR3 runs to 16 residues. CDR3 bases: TGTGCCAGCAGCCCCCTAGGGGGTAGCTCCTACAATGAGCAGTTCTTC. Translated: CASSPLGGSSYNEQFF. Full variable domain (rest looked up from reference TRBV7-2 and TRBJ2-1): GAGVSQSPSNKVTEKGKDVELRCDPISGHTALYWYRQSLGQGLEFLIYFQGNSAPDKSGLPSDRFSAERTGGSVSTLTIQRTQQEDSAVYLCASSPLGGSSYNEQFFGPGTRLTVL.

The V call is TRBV13, the J call TRBJ1-5; D unclear. V gave up 0 bases and J gave up 5 bases, with 11 bases separating them. Germline values: CDR1 PRHDT, CDR2 FYEKMQ (reference sequence). The CDR3 loop spans 15 amino acids. CDR3 amino acids: CASSLGRGPDQPQHF. CDR3 in DNA: TGTGCCAGCAGCTTAGGGCGCGGTCCTGATCAGCCCCAGCATTTT.

The V call is TRBV12-2, the J call TRBJ1-3. TRBV12-2 is a pseudogene segment. The length of the CDR3 is 15 residues. Here the CDR3 DNA reads TGTGCAAGTCGCTTTTTGTATCCCTCTGGAAACACCATATATTTT. Residues: CASRFLYPSGNTIYF.

The rearrangement joins TRBV4-1 to TRBJ2-7; 10 bases are shared with TRBD2. This CDR3 contains 16 residues. Trimming cost V 4 bases and J 7 bases; bases outside gene matches: 13. Germline loops: CDR1 MGHRA, CDR2 YSYEKL. The DNA for the CDR3 is TGCGCCAGCAGCCTCCCCCTAACTAGCGGGGTCGGGGAGCAGTACTTC. Its translation is CASSLPLTSGVGEQYF.

This clone showed up just once. The chain carries TRBV20-1 and TRBJ2-7; a possible D gene is TRBD2 (6 bases). CDR1 and CDR2 from the germline V gene are DFQATT and SNEGSKA (reference sequence). The CDR3 extends over 11 amino acids. V was trimmed by 3 bases and J by 7 bases, leaving 10 bases between them. CDR3 in amino acids: CSARWGVEQYF. The DNA for the CDR3 is TGCAGTGCTAGGTGGGGGGTTGAGCAGTACTTC.

The rearrangement joins TRBV11-2 to TRBJ1-2, with D possibly being TRBD1 (5 bases). CDR3 length: 12 residues. Germline assignment: CDR1 SGHAT and CDR2 FQNNGV. V lost 0 bases and J lost 8, with 7 bases in between. For the CDR3, the DNA is TGTGCCAGCAGCTTAGAGACAGTCGGCTACACCTTC. Its protein is CASSLETVGYTF.

The V and J genes are TRBV4-1 and TRBJ1-4; the match to TRBD1 covers 7 bases. This CDR3 region has 16 residues. Per the germline V gene, CDR1 is MGHRA and CDR2 is YSYEKL. Losses at the gene ends were 1 base for V and 6 bases for J; bases not matched to a gene: 8. For the CDR3, the DNA is TGCGCCAGCAGCCAAGGAATAAGGGGGCCTGATGAAAAACTGTTTTTT. Amino acids: CASSQGIRGPDEKLFF.

V gene TRBV6-5 combines with J gene TRBJ1-5; D perhaps matches TRBD1 (5 bases). The germline gives CDR1 MNHEY, CDR2 SVGAGI. The CDR3 covers 14 residues. V lost 6 bases and J lost 5, with 14 bases in between. CDR3 DNA sequence: TGTGCCAGCAGAGGGGCAGCACTTCATCAGCCCCAGCATTTT. Protein: CASRGAALHQPQHF.

The rearrangement links TRBV3-1 (or the pseudogene TRBV3-2) to TRBJ1-2; D is undetermined. With 4 bases removed from V and 4 bases from J, the gap between germline ends came to 10 bases. This CDR3 is 13 amino acids long. Looked up from germline, CDR1 is LGHDT and CDR2 is YNNKEL (reference sequence). This CDR3 reads CASSPDGVYGYTF. CDR3 sequence (DNA): TGTGCCAGCAGCCCAGACGGAGTCTATGGCTACACCTTC.

V gene TRBV5-4 combines with J gene TRBJ2-1, with TRBD1 identical over 7 bases. The CDR3 contains 14 residues. With V trimmed by 2 bases and J by 9 bases, 8 bases remained unmatched. Germline lookup yields CDR1 SGHNT and CDR2 YYREEE (reference sequence). The CDR3 protein is CASSLGTAVVEQFF. The DNA of the CDR3 is TGTGCCAGCAGCTTAGGGACAGCCGTCGTTGAGCAGTTCTTC.

CDR3 bases: TGCAGCGTTGGGGACAGGGCGAGGAACACCGGGGAGCTGTTTTTT. It yields the protein CSVGDRARNTGELFF. The chain joins TRBV29-1 to TRBJ2-2, with 9 bases lining up with TRBD1. Germline lookup yields CDR1 SQVTM and CDR2 ANQGSEA. The CDR3 has 15 amino acids. V gave up 4 bases and J gave up 1 base; unmatched junction bases: 4.